This TCR beta chain was documented in a study of neurological immune-mediated disorders. This clonotype was counted many times. Trimming removed 0 bases at V and 0 bases at J, with 9 bases between. From germline, CDR1 is SGHRS and CDR2 YFSETQ. CDR3 length: 15 amino acids. TCRdb re-called the 5' RACE reads with MiXCR, one entry per CDR3 protein. Among approximately 100,000 distinct CDR3 sequences, 3.5% were seen once, and the ten largest hold around 6%. The sequencing input was PBMCs. This receptor was taken from a woman between 18 and 29 years old with multiple sclerosis. The genes are TRBV5-1 and TRBJ1-1; D unclear. CDR3 sequence (DNA): TGCGCCAGCAGCTTGGCCTGGGGTTTGAACACTGAAGCTTTCTTT. Translation gives CASSLAWGLNTEAFF.